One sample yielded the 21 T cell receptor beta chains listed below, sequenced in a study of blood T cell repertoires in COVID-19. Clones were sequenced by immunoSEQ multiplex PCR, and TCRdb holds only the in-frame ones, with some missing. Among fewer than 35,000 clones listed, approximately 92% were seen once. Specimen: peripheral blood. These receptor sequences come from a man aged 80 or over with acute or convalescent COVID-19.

The CDR3 loop reads CASSSTGTGSSQPQHF. The DNA of the CDR3 is TGTGCCAGTAGTTCCACCGGGACAGGGAGTAGTCAGCCCCAGCATTTT. The chain links TRBV19 to TRBJ1-5; 9 bases line up with TRBD1. The V gene end was trimmed by 5 bases and the J gene end by 6 bases; junction bases not matched to a gene: 11. Germline loops: CDR1 LNHDA, CDR2 SQIVND (reference sequence). The CDR3 runs 16 residues.

The CDR3 here is CATSRGRLAGELAKNIQYF. In nucleotides, the CDR3 is TGTGCCACCAGCAGAGGACGGCTAGCGGGAGAGCTAGCCAAAAACATTCAGTACTTC. The chain joins TRBV15 to TRBJ2-4, with 10 bases identical to TRBD2. CDR1 is LNHNV, CDR2 YYDKDF, per germline (reference sequence). J lost 0 bases, V lost 1 base, and 9 bases had no gene match. This CDR3 spans 19 amino acids.

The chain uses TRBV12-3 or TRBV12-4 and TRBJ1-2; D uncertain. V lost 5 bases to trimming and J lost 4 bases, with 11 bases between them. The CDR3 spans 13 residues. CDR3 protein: CASSPRLPYGYTF. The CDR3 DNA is TGTGCCAGCAGTCCCCGCCTACCCTATGGCTACACCTTC.

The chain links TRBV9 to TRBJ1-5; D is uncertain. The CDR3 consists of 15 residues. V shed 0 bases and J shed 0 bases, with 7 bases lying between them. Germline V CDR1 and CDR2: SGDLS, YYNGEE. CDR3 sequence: CASSVGAVSNQPQHF. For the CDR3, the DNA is TGTGCCAGCAGCGTAGGGGCAGTTAGCAATCAGCCCCAGCATTTT.

The CDR3 protein is CASSPDGRDHEKLFF. The CDR3 region has the DNA TGTGCCAGCAGCCCAGACGGCAGGGATCATGAAAAACTGTTTTTT. The chain uses TRBV2 and TRBJ1-4, with D maybe TRBD1 (5 bases). Per germline, CDR1 SNHLY and CDR2 FYNNEI. The V gene lost 6 bases and the J gene lost 6 bases, with 17 bases spanning the gap. The CDR3 contains 15 residues.

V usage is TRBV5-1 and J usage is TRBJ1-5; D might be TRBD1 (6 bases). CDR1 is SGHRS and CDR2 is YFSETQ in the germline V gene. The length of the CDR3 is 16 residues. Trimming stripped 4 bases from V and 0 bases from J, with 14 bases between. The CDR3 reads CASSANRAASNQPQHF. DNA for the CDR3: TGCGCCAGCAGCGCCAACAGGGCCGCTAGCAATCAGCCCCAGCATTTT.

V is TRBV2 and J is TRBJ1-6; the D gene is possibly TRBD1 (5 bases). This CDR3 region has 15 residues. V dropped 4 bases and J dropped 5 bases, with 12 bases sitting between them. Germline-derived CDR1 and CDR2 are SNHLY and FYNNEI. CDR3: CASSVWGGNNSPLHF. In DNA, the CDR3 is TGTGCCAGCAGTGTTTGGGGCGGCAATAATTCACCCCTCCACTTT.

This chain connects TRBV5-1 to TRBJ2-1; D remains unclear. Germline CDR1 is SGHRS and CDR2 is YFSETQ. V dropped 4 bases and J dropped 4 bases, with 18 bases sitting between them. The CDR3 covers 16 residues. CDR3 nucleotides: TGCGCCAGCAGCCTAGACCAGACCAGCGAATACAATGAGCAGTTCTTC. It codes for CASSLDQTSEYNEQFF.

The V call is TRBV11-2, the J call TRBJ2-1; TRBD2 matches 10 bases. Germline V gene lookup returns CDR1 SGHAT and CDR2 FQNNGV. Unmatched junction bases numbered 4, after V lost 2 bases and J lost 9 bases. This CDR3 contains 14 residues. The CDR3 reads CASSLSIAGGEQFF. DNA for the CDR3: TGTGCCAGCAGCTTATCCATAGCGGGAGGTGAGCAGTTCTTC.

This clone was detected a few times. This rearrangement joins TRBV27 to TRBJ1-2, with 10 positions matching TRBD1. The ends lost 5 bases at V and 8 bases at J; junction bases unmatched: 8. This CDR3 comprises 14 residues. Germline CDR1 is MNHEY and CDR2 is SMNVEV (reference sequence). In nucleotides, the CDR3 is TGTGCCAGCAGTCCCCGACAGGGGGCGCTGGGCTACACCTTC. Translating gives CASSPRQGALGYTF.

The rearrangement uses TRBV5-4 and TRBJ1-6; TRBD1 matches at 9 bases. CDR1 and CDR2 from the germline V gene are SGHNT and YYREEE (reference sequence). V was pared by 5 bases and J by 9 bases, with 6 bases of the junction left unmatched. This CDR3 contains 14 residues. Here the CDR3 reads CASSWDRDSSPLHF. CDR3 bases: TGTGCCAGCAGTTGGGACAGGGATAGTTCACCCCTCCACTTT.

CDR3 loop: CASSLDRPQYF. Written as DNA, the CDR3 is TGTGCCAGCAGTTTGGACAGGCCCCAGTACTTC. This sequence joins TRBV2 and TRBJ2-4, with 7 bases matching TRBD1. The germline CDR1 and CDR2 sequences are SNHLY and FYNNEI. The V segment lost 5 bases and the J segment 13 bases; nucleotides outside the gene matches: 5. This CDR3 spans 11 amino acids.

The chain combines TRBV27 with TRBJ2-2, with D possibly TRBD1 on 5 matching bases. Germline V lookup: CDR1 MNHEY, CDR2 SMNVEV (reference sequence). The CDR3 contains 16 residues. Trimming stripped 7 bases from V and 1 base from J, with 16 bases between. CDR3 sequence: CASTKLLGQNTGELFF. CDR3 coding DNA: TGTGCCAGCACTAAGTTACTCGGACAGAACACCGGGGAGCTGTTTTTT.

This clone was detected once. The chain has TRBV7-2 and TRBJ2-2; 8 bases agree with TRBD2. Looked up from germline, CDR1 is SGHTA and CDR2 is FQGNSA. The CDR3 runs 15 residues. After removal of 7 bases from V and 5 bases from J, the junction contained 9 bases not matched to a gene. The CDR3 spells CASTFERERTGELFF. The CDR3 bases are TGTGCCAGCACCTTTGAGCGGGAGAGGACCGGGGAGCTGTTTTTT.

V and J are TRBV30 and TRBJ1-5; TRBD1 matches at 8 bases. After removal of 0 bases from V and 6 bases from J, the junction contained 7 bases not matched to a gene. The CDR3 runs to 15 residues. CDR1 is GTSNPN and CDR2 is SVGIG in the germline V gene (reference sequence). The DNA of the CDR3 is TGTGCCTGGAGTGTTGGGGGGACAGGTCGTCAGCCCCAGCATTTT. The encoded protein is CAWSVGGTGRQPQHF.

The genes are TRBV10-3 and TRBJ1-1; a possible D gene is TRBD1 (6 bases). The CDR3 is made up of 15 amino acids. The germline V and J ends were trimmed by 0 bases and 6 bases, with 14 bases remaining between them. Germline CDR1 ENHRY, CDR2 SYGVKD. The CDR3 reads CAISESPGTRAEAFF. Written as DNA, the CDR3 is TGTGCCATCAGTGAGTCCCCCGGGACACGGGCTGAAGCTTTCTTT.

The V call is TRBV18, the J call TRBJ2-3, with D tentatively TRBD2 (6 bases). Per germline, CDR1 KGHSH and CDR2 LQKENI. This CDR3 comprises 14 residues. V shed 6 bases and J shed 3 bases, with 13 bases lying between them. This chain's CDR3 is CASSQSRGTDTQYF. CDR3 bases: TGTGCCAGCTCCCAATCTCGGGGGACAGATACGCAGTATTTT.

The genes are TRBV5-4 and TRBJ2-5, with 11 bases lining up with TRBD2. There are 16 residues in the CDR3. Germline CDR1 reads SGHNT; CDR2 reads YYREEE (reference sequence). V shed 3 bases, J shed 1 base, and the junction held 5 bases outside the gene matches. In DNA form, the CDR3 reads TGTGCCAGCAGCTCCGGGACTAGCGGCTCCCAAGAGACCCAGTACTTC. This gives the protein CASSSGTSGSQETQYF.

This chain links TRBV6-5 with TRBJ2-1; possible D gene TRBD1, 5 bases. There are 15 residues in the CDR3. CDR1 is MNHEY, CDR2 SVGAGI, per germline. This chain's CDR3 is CVFQGQLNLHNEQFF. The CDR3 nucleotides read TGTGTTTTTCAGGGCCAACTTAACCTGCACAATGAGCAGTTCTTC.

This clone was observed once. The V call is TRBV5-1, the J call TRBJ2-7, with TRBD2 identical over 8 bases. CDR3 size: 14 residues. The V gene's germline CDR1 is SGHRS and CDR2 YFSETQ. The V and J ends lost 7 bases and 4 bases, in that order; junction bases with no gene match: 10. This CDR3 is CASGGSGEQYEQYF. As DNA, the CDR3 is TGCGCCAGCGGGGGTAGCGGGGAACAGTACGAGCAGTACTTC. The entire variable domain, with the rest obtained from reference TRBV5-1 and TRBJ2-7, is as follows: KAGVTQTPRYLIKTRGQQVTLSCSPISGHRSVSWYQQTPGQGLQFLFEYFSETQRNKGNFPGRFSGRQFSNSRSEMNVSTLELGDSALYLCASGGSGEQYEQYFGPGTRLTVT.

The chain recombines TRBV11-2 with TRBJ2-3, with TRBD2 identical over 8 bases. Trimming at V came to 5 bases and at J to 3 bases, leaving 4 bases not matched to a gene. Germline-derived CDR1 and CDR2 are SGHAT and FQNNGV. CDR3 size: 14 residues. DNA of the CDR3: TGTGCCAGCAGCATTAGCGGGAATACAGATACGCAGTATTTT. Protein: CASSISGNTDTQYF. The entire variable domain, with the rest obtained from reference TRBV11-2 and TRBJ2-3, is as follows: EAGVAQSPRYKIIEKRQSVAFWCNPISGHATLYWYQQILGQGPKLLIQFQNNGVVDDSQLPKDRFSAERLKGVDSTLKIQPAKLEDSAVYLCASSISGNTDTQYFGPGTRLTVL.